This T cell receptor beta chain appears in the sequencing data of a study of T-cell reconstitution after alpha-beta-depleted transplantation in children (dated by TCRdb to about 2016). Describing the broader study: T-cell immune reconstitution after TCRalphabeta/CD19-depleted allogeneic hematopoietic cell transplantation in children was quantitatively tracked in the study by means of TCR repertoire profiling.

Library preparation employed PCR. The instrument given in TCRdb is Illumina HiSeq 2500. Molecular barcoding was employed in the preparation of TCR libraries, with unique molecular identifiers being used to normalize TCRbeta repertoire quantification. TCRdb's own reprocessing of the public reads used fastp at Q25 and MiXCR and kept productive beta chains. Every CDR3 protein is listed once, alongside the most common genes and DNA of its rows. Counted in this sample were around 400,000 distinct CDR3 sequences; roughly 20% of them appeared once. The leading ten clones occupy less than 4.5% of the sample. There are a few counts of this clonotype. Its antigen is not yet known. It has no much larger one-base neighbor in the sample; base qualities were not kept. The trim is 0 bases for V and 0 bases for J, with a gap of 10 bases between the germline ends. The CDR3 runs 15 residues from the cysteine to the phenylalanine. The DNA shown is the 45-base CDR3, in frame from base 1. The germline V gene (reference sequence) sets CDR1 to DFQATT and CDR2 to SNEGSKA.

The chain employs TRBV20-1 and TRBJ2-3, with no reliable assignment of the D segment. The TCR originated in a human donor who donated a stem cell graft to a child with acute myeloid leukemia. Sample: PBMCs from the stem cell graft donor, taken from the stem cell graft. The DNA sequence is TGCAGTGCTAGAGATCGCCAAGTTAGCACAGATACGCAGTATTTT. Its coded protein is CSARDRQVSTDTQYF.